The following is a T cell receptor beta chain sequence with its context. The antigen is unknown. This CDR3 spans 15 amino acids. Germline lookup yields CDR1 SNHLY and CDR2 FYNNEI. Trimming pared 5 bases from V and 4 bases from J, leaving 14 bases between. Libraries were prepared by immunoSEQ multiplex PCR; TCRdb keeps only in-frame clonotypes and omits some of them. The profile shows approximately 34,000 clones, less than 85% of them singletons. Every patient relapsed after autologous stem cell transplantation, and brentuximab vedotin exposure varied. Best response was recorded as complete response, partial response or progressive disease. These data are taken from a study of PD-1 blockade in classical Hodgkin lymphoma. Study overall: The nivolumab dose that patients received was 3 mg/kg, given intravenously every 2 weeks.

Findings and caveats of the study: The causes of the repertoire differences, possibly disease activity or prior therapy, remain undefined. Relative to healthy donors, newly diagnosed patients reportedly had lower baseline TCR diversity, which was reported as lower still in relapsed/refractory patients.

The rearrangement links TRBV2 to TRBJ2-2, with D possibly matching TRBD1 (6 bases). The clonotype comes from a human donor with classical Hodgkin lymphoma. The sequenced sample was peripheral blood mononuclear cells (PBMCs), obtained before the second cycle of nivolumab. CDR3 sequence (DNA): TGTGCCAGCAGTTCCGGGACACGATTCACCGGGGAGCTGTTTTTT. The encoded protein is CASSSGTRFTGELFF.